Listed here are 23 T cell receptor beta chains from one sample, sequenced in a study of T cell changes during pregnancy in multiple sclerosis. The table came from immunoSEQ multiplex PCR; TCRdb's copy has only in-frame clones and leaves some out. The data show 79,000 or so clones, around 93% seen once. The sequences come from peripheral blood, collected in the first trimester of pregnancy. These receptors all stem from a female donor in good health, enrolled as a control in a pregnancy study.

This chain uses TRBV6-5 with TRBJ2-7; possibly TRBD1 for D (6 bases). The V gene's germline CDR1 is MNHEY and CDR2 SVGAGI. Trimming took off 11 bases at V and 2 bases at J, with 13 bases between the two ends. This CDR3 spans 12 amino acids. The CDR3 region has the DNA TGTGCCGCTCAGGGGCCGGCCTACGAGCAGTACTTC. This gives the protein CAAQGPAYEQYF.

This sequence joins TRBV4-3 and TRBJ2-2; 7 nucleotides align to TRBD2. Germline CDR1 is LGHNA and CDR2 is YSLEER. The CDR3 length is 15 residues. Trimming took 2 bases from V and 3 from J; bases not matched to a gene: 3. CDR3 region: CASSQQSGDTGELFF. CDR3 DNA: TGCGCCAGCAGCCAACAGAGCGGGGACACCGGGGAGCTGTTTTTT.

The chain couples TRBV18 to TRBJ1-4, with TRBD1 as a possible D gene (5 bases). Trimming stripped 5 bases from V and 7 bases from J, with 17 bases between. The CDR3 totals 15 residues. Germline V gene lookup returns CDR1 KGHSH and CDR2 LQKENI. CDR3 sequence reads: CASSSSPPGGEKLFF. CDR3 nucleotides: TGTGCCAGCTCATCGTCACCCCCGGGGGGTGAAAAACTGTTTTTT.

V and J are TRBV9 and TRBJ1-5, with D possibly matching TRBD1 (5 bases). Looked up from germline, CDR1 is SGDLS and CDR2 is YYNGEE. This CDR3 is 15 amino acids long. V was shortened by 2 bases and J by 4 bases, with 13 bases between the two germline ends. The CDR3 DNA follows: TGTGCCAGCAGCGTTGGGACGGGAGGAAATCAGCCCCAGCATTTT. Its protein is CASSVGTGGNQPQHF.

This clone was found once. The chain uses TRBV7-9 and TRBJ2-1; TRBD2 might be the D (5 bases). The V gene's germline CDR1 is SEHNR and CDR2 FQNEAQ (reference sequence). V shed 1 base and J shed 2 bases, with 9 bases lying between them. CDR3 size: 15 residues. DNA for the CDR3: TGTGCCAGCAGCTTAGTCCGGGAAACCTACAATGAGCAGTTCTTC. It yields the protein CASSLVRETYNEQFF.

This sequence joins TRBV7-2 and TRBJ1-2, with D perhaps matching TRBD1 (6 bases). The CDR3 runs to 15 residues. Trimming cost V 7 bases and J 5 bases, with 20 bases left between them. Germline V gene sequence: CDR1 SGHTA, CDR2 FQGNSA. For the CDR3, the DNA is TGTGCCAGCATCTTTTCCTCCGGGACAATTTATGGCTACACCTTC. As protein: CASIFSSGTIYGYTF.

The table lists this clone with a count of one. This chain connects TRBV4-3 to TRBJ2-7; the match to TRBD2 covers 7 bases. The CDR3 has 15 residues. CDR1 and CDR2 from the germline V gene are LGHNA and YSLEER. Germline trimming cut 1 base from V and 0 bases from J; bases unmatched to any gene: 3. The CDR3 DNA reads as TGCGCCAGCAGCCAAGCCAGGGACTACTCCTACGAGCAGTACTTC. Amino acids: CASSQARDYSYEQYF.

This clone was seen more than once but under ten times. This rearrangement joins TRBV5-4 to TRBJ1-6, with D possibly being TRBD1 (6 bases). The CDR3 is 15 amino acids. The germline gives CDR1 SGHNT, CDR2 YYREEE (reference sequence). V lost 4 bases and J lost 12, with 20 bases in between. The DNA of the CDR3 is TGTGCCAGCAGCCCACACCGACAGGAAATGGGACCCCTCCACTTT. Translating gives CASSPHRQEMGPLHF.

The chain joins TRBV11-2 to TRBJ2-6, with a tentative D call TRBD1 (7 bases). V lost 5 bases to trimming and J lost 3 bases, with 20 bases between them. The CDR3 is 18 amino acids. The germline CDR1 and CDR2 sequences are SGHAT and FQNNGV. CDR3 coding DNA: TGTGCCAGCAGCACTTATGGAGGGGGCCGGGATGGGGCCAACGTCCTGACTTTC. Protein sequence: CASSTYGGGRDGANVLTF.

This rearrangement joins TRBV2 to TRBJ1-1; 7 bases align to TRBD1. Germline-derived CDR1 and CDR2 are SNHLY and FYNNEI. This CDR3 contains 15 residues. J lost 0 bases, V lost 4 bases, and 5 bases had no gene match. This chain's CDR3 is CASSAGDSMNTEAFF. The CDR3 coding sequence is TGTGCCAGCAGTGCGGGGGACAGCATGAACACTGAAGCTTTCTTT.

This clone is a singleton in its sample. V gene TRBV25-1 combines with J gene TRBJ2-5; 9 nucleotides match TRBD1. The tail of the sequence fits TRBJ2-7 better, so the J call may be wrong. This CDR3 region has 12 residues. The germline V gene encodes CDR1 MGHDK and CDR2 SYGVNS. Here the CDR3 reads CASRTGGYEQYF. The CDR3 DNA reads TGTGCCAGCAGGACAGGGGGCTACGAGCAGTACTTC.

The genes are TRBV19 and TRBJ1-6, with 7 bases identical to TRBD1. CDR3 length: 15 residues. The ends lost 5 bases at V and 9 bases at J; junction bases unmatched: 10. Germline CDR1 LNHDA, CDR2 SQIVND (reference sequence). DNA for the CDR3: TGTGCCAGTAGTCCTCGACAGGGCGCGACTTCACCCCTCCACTTT. Its translation is CASSPRQGATSPLHF.

This clone was recorded only once. The gene calls are TRBV5-6 and TRBJ2-3, with D tentatively TRBD1 (5 bases). Germline values: CDR1 SGHDT, CDR2 YYEEEE. This CDR3 is 14 amino acids long. Trimming stripped 0 bases from V and 2 bases from J, with 7 bases between. In DNA, the CDR3 is TGTGCCAGCAGCTTGGGGGGCTACACAGATACGCAGTATTTT. It encodes CASSLGGYTDTQYF.

The V call is TRBV6-1, the J call TRBJ1-1, with a possible D match to TRBD1 (6 bases). This CDR3 region has 17 residues. Trimming cost V 0 bases and J 0 bases, with 14 bases left between them. Looked up from germline, CDR1 is MNHNS and CDR2 is SASEGT. The CDR3 here is CASSEASVSGVNTEAFF. The CDR3 DNA sequence: TGTGCCAGCAGTGAAGCATCCGTCTCAGGGGTGAACACTGAAGCTTTCTTT.

The chain links TRBV7-9 to TRBJ1-1; tentatively, D is TRBD1 (5 bases). Per the germline V gene, CDR1 is SEHNR and CDR2 is FQNEAQ (reference sequence). Trimming pared 1 base from V and 8 bases from J, leaving 11 bases between. CDR3 size: 13 residues. The DNA of the CDR3 is TGTGCCAGCAGCTTAGGAGGGACTGGGGAAGCTTTCTTT. Its protein product is CASSLGGTGEAFF.

V gene TRBV5-5 combines with J gene TRBJ1-3; 11 bases are shared with TRBD1. V shed 4 bases, J shed 4 bases, and the junction held 1 base outside the gene matches. Germline V lookup: CDR1 SGHKS, CDR2 YYEKEE (reference sequence). CDR3 size: 14 residues. The CDR3, as DNA: TGTGCCAGCAGCCGGGACAGGGGGGGAAACACCATATATTTT. The encoded protein is CASSRDRGGNTIYF.

The chain couples TRBV2 to TRBJ2-3; no clear D gene. The CDR3 spans 11 residues. Germline V lookup: CDR1 SNHLY, CDR2 FYNNEI. Trimming took off 3 bases at V and 5 bases at J, with 3 bases between the two ends. Written as DNA, the CDR3 is TGTGCCAGCAGTGAGAGAGATACGCAGTATTTT. It specifies CASSERDTQYF.

The chain employs TRBV12-5 and TRBJ1-2, with D uncertain. V was shortened by 4 bases and J by 8 bases, with 8 bases between the two germline ends. Per the germline V gene, CDR1 is LGHNT and CDR2 is FRNRAP. The CDR3 has 11 amino acids. The CDR3 reads CASGSDGGYTF. CDR3 DNA sequence: TGTGCTAGTGGTTCCGACGGGGGCTACACCTTC.

The chain combines TRBV4-3 with TRBJ1-1, with 7 bases fitting TRBD1. In germline, CDR1 is LGHNA, CDR2 YSLEER. V lost 1 base to trimming and J lost 3 bases; unmatched junction nucleotides: 8. The CDR3 totals 16 residues. The CDR3 is CASSQAWTGGYTEAFF. CDR3 DNA sequence: TGCGCCAGCAGCCAAGCCTGGACAGGAGGGTACACTGAAGCTTTCTTT.

The chain uses TRBV4-3 and TRBJ1-2, with 7 bases fitting TRBD1. With V trimmed by 0 bases and J by 0 bases, 7 bases remained unmatched. The germline V gene encodes CDR1 LGHNA and CDR2 YSLEER. This CDR3 has 17 amino acids. Written as DNA, the CDR3 is TGCGCCAGCAGCCAAGATTTTGGGACAGCTTCTAACTATGGCTACACCTTC. It translates to CASSQDFGTASNYGYTF.

A few counts support this clone. The chain has TRBV11-1 and TRBJ2-7; 7 positions agree with TRBD1. Germline CDR1 and CDR2: SGHAT and FQDESV (reference sequence). The CDR3 contains 14 residues. J lost 5 bases, V lost 1 base, and 5 bases had no gene match. The CDR3 DNA reads TGTGCCAGCAGCTTAGAAACAGGGGTCCACGAGCAGTACTTC. It encodes CASSLETGVHEQYF.

V is TRBV6-1 and J is TRBJ1-5; no clear D. The germline V and J ends were trimmed by 6 bases and 2 bases, with 8 bases remaining between them. CDR1 and CDR2 from the germline V gene are MNHNS and SASEGT. The CDR3 totals 13 residues. This chain's CDR3 is CASRERGNQPQHF. Here the CDR3 DNA reads TGTGCCAGCAGGGAGAGGGGCAATCAGCCCCAGCATTTT.

V gene TRBV28 combines with J gene TRBJ1-4; D gene unclear. V was shortened by 0 bases and J by 3 bases, with 5 bases between the two germline ends. Germline CDR1 is MDHEN and CDR2 is SYDVKM. The CDR3 consists of 14 residues. The CDR3 loop reads CASSLWGSNEKLFF. The CDR3 nucleotides read TGTGCCAGCAGTTTATGGGGCTCTAATGAAAAACTGTTTTTT.